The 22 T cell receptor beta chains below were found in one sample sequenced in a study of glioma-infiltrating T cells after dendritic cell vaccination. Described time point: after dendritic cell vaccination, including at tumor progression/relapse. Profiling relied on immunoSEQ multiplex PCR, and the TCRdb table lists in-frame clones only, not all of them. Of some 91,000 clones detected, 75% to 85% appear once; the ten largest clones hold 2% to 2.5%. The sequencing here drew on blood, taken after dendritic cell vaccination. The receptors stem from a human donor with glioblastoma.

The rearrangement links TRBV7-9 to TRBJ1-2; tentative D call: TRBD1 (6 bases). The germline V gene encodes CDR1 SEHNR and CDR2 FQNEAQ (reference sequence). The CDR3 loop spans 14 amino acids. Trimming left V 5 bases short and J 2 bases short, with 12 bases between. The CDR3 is CASSDIQGNYGYTF. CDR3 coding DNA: TGTGCCAGCAGCGACATACAGGGAAACTATGGCTACACCTTC.

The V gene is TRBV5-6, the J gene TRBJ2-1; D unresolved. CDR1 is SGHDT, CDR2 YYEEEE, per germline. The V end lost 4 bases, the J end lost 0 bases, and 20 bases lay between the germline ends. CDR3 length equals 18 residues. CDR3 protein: CASSPLGRGAPSYNEQFF. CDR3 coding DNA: TGTGCCAGCAGCCCGCTCGGTAGAGGCGCGCCCTCCTACAATGAGCAGTTCTTC. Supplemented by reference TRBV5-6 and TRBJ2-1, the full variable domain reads DAGVTQSPTHLIKTRGQQVTLRCSPKSGHDTVSWYQQALGQGPQFIFQYYEEEERQRGNFPDRFSGHQFPNYSSELNVNALLLGDSALYLCASSPLGRGAPSYNEQFFGPGTRLTVL.

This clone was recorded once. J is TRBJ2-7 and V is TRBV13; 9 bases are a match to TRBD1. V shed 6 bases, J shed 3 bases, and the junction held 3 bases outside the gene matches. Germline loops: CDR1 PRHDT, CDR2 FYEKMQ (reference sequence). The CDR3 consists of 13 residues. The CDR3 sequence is CASRRTGVYEQYF. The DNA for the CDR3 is TGTGCCAGCAGGAGGACAGGGGTCTACGAGCAGTACTTC.

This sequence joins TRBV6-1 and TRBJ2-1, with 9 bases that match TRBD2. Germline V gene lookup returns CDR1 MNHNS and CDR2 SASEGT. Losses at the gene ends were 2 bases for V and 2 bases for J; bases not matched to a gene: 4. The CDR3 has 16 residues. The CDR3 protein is CASSELVAGAYNEQFF. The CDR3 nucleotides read TGTGCCAGCAGTGAACTAGTAGCGGGGGCCTACAATGAGCAGTTCTTC.

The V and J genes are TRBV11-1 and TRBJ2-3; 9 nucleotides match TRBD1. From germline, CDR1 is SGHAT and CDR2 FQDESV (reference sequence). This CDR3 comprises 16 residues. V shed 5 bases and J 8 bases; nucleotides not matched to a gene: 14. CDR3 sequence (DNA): TGTGCCAGCAGCGTCCGGGACAGGGCTATTTTAACTACGCAGTATTTT. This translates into CASSVRDRAILTTQYF.

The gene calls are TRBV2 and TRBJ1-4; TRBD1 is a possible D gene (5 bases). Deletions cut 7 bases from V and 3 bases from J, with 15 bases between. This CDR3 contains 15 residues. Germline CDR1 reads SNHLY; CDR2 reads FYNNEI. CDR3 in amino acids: CASKLQGVPNEKLFF. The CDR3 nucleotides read TGTGCCAGCAAGCTGCAGGGTGTGCCTAATGAAAAACTGTTTTTT.

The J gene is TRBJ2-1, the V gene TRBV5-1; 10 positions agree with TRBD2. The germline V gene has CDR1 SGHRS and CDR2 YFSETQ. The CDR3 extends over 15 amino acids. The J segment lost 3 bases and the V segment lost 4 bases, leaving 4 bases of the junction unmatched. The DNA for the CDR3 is TGCGCCAGCAGCCCCGGGACTAGCGTCTACAATGAGCAGTTCTTC. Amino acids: CASSPGTSVYNEQFF.

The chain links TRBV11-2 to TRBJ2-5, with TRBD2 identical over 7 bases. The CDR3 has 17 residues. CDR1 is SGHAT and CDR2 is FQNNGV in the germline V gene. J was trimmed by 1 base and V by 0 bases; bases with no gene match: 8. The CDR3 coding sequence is TGTGCCAGCAGCTTAGATTTGCGGGGGAGCCTCCAAGAGACCCAGTACTTC. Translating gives CASSLDLRGSLQETQYF.

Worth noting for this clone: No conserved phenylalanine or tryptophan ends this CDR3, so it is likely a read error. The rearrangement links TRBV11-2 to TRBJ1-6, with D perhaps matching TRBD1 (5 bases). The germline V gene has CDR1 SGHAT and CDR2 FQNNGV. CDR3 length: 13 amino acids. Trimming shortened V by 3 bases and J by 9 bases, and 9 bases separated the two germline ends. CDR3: CASSFQQASPLHC. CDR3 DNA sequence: TGTGCCAGCAGCTTCCAACAGGCTTCACCCCTCCACTGT.

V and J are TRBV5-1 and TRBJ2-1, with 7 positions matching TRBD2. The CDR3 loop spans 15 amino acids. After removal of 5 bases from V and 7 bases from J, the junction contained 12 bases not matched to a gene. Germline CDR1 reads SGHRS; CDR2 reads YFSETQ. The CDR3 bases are TGCGCCAGCAGAGTGGGAGGGCTATTGAGGAATGAGCAGTTCTTC. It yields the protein CASRVGGLLRNEQFF.

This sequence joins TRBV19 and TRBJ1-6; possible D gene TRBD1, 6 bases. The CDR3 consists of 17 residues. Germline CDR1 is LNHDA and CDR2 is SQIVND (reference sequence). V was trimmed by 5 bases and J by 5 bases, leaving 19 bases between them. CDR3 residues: CASSFSKGQTNNSPLHF. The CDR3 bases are TGTGCCAGTAGTTTTTCTAAAGGACAGACTAATAATTCACCCCTCCACTTT. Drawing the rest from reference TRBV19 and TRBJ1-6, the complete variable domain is DGGITQSPKYLFRKEGQNVTLSCEQNLNHDAMYWYRQDPGQGLRLIYYSQIVNDFQKGDIAEGYSVSREKKESFPLTVTSAQKNPTAFYLCASSFSKGQTNNSPLHFGNGTRLTVT.

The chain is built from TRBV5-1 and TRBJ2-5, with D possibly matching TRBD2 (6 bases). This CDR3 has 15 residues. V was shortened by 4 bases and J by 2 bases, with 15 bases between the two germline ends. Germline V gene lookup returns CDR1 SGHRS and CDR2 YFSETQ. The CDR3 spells CASSPGYGGQETQYF. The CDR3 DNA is TGCGCCAGCAGCCCGGGGTATGGGGGGCAAGAGACCCAGTACTTC.

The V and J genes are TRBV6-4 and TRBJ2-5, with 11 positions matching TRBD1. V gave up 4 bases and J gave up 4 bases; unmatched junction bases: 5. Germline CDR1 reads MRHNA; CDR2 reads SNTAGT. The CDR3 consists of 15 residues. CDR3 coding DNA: TGTGCCAGCAGTGCGGGACAGGGGGACGGAGAGACCCAGTACTTC. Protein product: CASSAGQGDGETQYF.

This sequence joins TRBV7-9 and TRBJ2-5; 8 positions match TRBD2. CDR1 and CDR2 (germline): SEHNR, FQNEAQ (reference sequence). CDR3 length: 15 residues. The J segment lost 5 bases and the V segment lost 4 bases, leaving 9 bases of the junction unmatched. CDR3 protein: CASSSREGIAETQYF. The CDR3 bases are TGTGCCAGCAGCTCCCGGGAGGGGATTGCGGAGACCCAGTACTTC.

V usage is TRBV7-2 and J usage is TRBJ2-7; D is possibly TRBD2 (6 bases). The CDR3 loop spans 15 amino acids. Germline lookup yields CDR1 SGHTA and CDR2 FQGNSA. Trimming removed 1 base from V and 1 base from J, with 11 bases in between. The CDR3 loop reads CASSLDGGLSYEQYF. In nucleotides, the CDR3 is TGTGCCAGCAGCTTAGACGGGGGATTATCCTACGAGCAGTACTTC.

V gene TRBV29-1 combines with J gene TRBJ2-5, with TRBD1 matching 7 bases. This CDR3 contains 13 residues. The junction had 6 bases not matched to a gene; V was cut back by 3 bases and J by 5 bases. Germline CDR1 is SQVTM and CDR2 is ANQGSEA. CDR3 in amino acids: CSVDATGDETQYF. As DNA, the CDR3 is TGCAGCGTTGATGCCACAGGGGATGAGACCCAGTACTTC.

As DNA, the CDR3 is TGCGCCAGCAGCTTGGCACTAGCGGGAGTAAATGAGCAGTTCTTC. Translated, it gives CASSLALAGVNEQFF. The chain is built from TRBV5-1 and TRBJ2-1; 11 bases are shared with TRBD2. Germline trimming cut 0 bases from V and 7 bases from J; bases unmatched to any gene: 3. Per the germline V gene, CDR1 is SGHRS and CDR2 is YFSETQ. The CDR3 length is 15 residues.

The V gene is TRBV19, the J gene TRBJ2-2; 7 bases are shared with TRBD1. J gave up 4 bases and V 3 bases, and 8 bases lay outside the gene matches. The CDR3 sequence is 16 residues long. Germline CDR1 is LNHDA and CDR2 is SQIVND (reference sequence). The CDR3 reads CASSMLRGRSTGELFF. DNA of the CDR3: TGTGCCAGTAGTATGTTAAGGGGGCGGAGCACCGGGGAGCTGTTTTTT.

CDR3 sequence: CASSEYGGLVFF. CDR3 bases: TGTGCCAGCAGTGAATATGGTGGACTAGTATTCTTC. The chain employs TRBV25-1 and TRBJ2-1, with 7 bases fitting TRBD2. The V gene end was trimmed by 0 bases and the J gene end by 16 bases; junction bases not matched to a gene: 6. Germline V lookup: CDR1 MGHDK, CDR2 SYGVNS. The CDR3 extends over 12 amino acids. The variable domain in full, with the rest retrieved from reference TRBV25-1 and TRBJ2-1, is EADIYQTPRYLVIGTGKKITLECSQTMGHDKMYWYQQDPGMELHLIHYSYGVNSTEKGDLSSESTVSRIRTEHFPLTLESARPSHTSQYLCASSEYGGLVFFGPGTRLTVL.

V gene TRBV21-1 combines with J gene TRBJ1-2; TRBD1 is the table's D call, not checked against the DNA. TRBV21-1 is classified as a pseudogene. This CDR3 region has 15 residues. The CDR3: CASILQGETNYGYTF. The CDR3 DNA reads TGTGCCAGCATCTTACAGGGGGAAACTAACTATGGCTACACCTTC.

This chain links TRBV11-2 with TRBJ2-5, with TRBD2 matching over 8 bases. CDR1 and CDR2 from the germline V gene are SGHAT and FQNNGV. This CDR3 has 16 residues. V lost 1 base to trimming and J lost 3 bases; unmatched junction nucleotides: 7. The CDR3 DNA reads TGTGCCAGCAGCTTAGTTGGCGGACTAGCCGAAGAGACCCAGTACTTC. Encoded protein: CASSLVGGLAEETQYF.

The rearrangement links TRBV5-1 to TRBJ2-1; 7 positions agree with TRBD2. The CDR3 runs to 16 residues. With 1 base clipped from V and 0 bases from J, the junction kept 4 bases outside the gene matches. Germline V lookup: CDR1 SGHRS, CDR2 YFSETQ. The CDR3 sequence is CASSLRREHSYNEQFF. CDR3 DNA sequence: TGCGCCAGCAGCTTGAGGCGGGAGCACTCCTACAATGAGCAGTTCTTC.